This T cell receptor (beta chain) appears in the sequencing data of a study of shared clonotypes between healthy human individuals (TCRdb year 2020). Background on the whole study: The cohort included a few men and a couple of women between 18 and 49 years of age. Per donor, three plates each were used for CD4 naive and CD4 memory, two for CD8 naive, and one for CD8 memory. The study deeply sequenced blood TCR repertoires of five healthy adults to estimate repertoire size and the extent of clonotype sharing between individuals. Different laboratories and diverse techniques were used to prepare libraries and sequence TCR repertoires, to increase sequencing depth and limit assay-specific biases. Leukapheresis yielded between about 0.85 and 10 billion PBMCs per donor.

About this clone itself: Its antigen remains undetermined. A read error likely explains this, since a far larger clone differs by one base. Other DNA sequences in the sample encode the same CDR3.

Results the study describes overall, beyond this receptor: Rarefaction of sorted-subset datasets indicated incomplete sequencing despite the large sequencing depth. Pairwise subsampling indicated that sequencing depth was expected to affect the degree of clonotype sharing among donors. Clonotypes shared by all four sorted-subset donors showed higher generation probabilities than non-shared clonotypes. Naive subsets generally had larger estimated clonotype richness than memory subsets. The genetic and exposure-history diversity represented was limited by the small number of donors. When a handful of donors were compared, the shared fraction of clonotypes was around 4.6% for naive CD4, roughly 3.4% for naive CD8, 2.3% for memory CD4, and 0.35% to 0.5% for memory CD8. Only blood was sampled, and tissue TCR repertoires likely differ from those in blood.

Donors were healthy HIV-negative adults with no recently reported acute infections or vaccinations. Only Caucasian adults living in Nashville, Tennessee, USA were represented among the donors. CD4+ T cells were enriched through magnetic negative selection, after which naive cells were positively selected on CD45RA and the remaining negative fraction served as the memory subset. Blood was collected by leukapheresis, and PBMCs were isolated by Ficoll-Histopaque density gradient centrifugation and then cryopreserved in liquid nitrogen vapor phase. Purity and quantity of every magnetically sorted T cell population were checked by analytical flow cytometry. Genomic DNA was isolated from each sorted fraction and quantified by UV absorbance on a Nanodrop 2000c. Using the deep immunoSEQ assay, multiplex PCR amplified TCR CDR3 regions from genomic DNA. Genomic DNA extracted from each cell subset was distributed evenly over all wells of several immunoSEQ 96-well plates, and each plate served as one replicate. For sorted subsets, each replicate PCR was loaded with approximately 0.2 ug genomic DNA, equivalent to 25,000 to 35,000 T cell genomes. The purified libraries were quantified using a Qubit 3.0 fluorometer, sized with a Bioanalyzer 2100, and then quantified again using the KAPA Library Quantification kit. Every immunoSEQ 96-well plate was sequenced on a dedicated single-read 150-cycle Illumina NextSeq 550 flow cell. Concerning the study's data processing: Because the immunoSEQ output held only junctional sequences and lacked quality scores, the filtering could not match the filtering applied to full-length reads. Sequences were annotated with PyIR, a Python wrapper for IgBLAST v1.9, using IMGT germline references to assign V/J genes and CDR3. Reads with weak V/J assignments (E-value above 1e-6), missing CDR3, stop codons, out-of-frame junctions, or ambiguous translated residues were removed. V3J clonotypes were defined by identical inferred V gene, J gene, and CDR3 amino acid sequence. Percentage overlap between repertoires was computed as shared unique clonotypes divided by the size of the smaller repertoire. Repertoire richness was assessed with RTK rarefaction, the Chao1 estimator, and Recon v2.1 estimates of unobserved clonotypes. Generation probabilities for all TCRbeta clonotypes obtained by the gDNA method from a handful of donors were computed using OLGA. In TCRdb, the immuneACCESS table is reduced to in-frame sequences with V and J assigned. These tables do not hold every clone; where another copy was compared, an unresolved V gene accounts for under half, and the others remain unexplained. For V, J and clone size, that table is used; D and trimming come from the DNA. This sample has around 990,000 clones in its table, and 70% to 85% of those were observed once. Of the sample, 0.89% falls within the top ten clones.

The sequence derives from a man younger than 35 in good health. Some clones in this sample may be carry-over from other donors' samples. Sequenced: memory CD4+ T cells from PBMCs. Per the publication, the cell subset or site label means: CD45RA-negative fraction.

DNA sequence: TGTGCCAGCATCTCAACAGGGGAAAAACTGTTCTTT. It specifies CASISTGEKLFF. Rearrangement joined TRBV2 to TRBJ1-4; 7 bases in between match TRBD1. CDR1 and CDR2 were assigned from the germline V gene as SNHLY and FYNNEI. Taken from cysteine to phenylalanine, the CDR3 has 12 residues. The read is trimmed to its CDR3 DNA, 36 bases read in frame from base 1.